The rows below give T cell receptor beta chains drawn from one sample of a study of blood T cell repertoires in COVID-19. The data were produced by immunoSEQ multiplex PCR, yet TCRdb's version contains in-frame clones alone and is incomplete. Among some 130,000 clones, around nine tenths were seen once, and the ten largest hold more than 3%. What was sequenced was peripheral blood. These receptors originate from a man aged 50 or older with active COVID-19. CDR3s include the opening cysteine and the closing phenylalanine or tryptophan. The order of the fields is CDR3 DNA, CDR3 protein, J gene, clone size, D gene, V gene. D genes are given only for firm matches. Size is omitted from some rows. Given values are once, few, many or a class for expanded clones.

DNA: TGTGCCAGCAGGGGGGGACTAGCGGGGTCCGCCTACGAGCAGTACTTC
CDR3: CASRGGLAGSAYEQYF
J: TRBJ2-7
size: -
D: TRBD2
V: TRBV2

DNA: TGTGCCAGCAGTGAATTTCAGGGCAAAGGCGGTAACTATGGCTACACCTTC
CDR3: CASSEFQGKGGNYGYTF
J: TRBJ1-2
size: -
D: -
V: TRBV25-1

DNA: TGTGCCAGCAGCTTCCCCGGGGAGGCCACCCAGTACTTC
CDR3: CASSFPGEATQYF
J: TRBJ2-5
size: -
D: -
V: TRBV5-6

DNA: TGTGCCAGCAGCCCGGGACTAGCGGGAGCCCCAGGCAATGAGCAGTTCTTC
CDR3: CASSPGLAGAPGNEQFF
J: TRBJ2-1
size: -
D: TRBD2
V: TRBV7-2

DNA: TGTGCCAGCAGCACAGGGACAGGGAATGGCTACACCTTC
CDR3: CASSTGTGNGYTF
J: TRBJ1-2
size: -
D: TRBD1
V: TRBV7-2

DNA: TGTGCCAGCAGCCCTACTACTGCCCTCTACGACGAGCAGTACTTC
CDR3: CASSPTTALYDEQYF
J: TRBJ2-7
size: few
D: -
V: TRBV11-1

DNA: TGCAGTGCGGGGGGGTCGGGCCCCCAGCATTTT
CDR3: CSAGGSGPQHF
J: TRBJ1-5
size: -
D: -
V: TRBV20-1

DNA: TGTGCCAGCAGGCCAACTAGCGGGAGAGGCACCGGGGAGCTGTTTTTT
CDR3: CASRPTSGRGTGELFF
J: TRBJ2-2
size: -
D: TRBD2
V: TRBV5-4

DNA: TGTGCCAGCAGCCCCCCCTCGGGAGATACGCAGTATTTT
CDR3: CASSPPSGDTQYF
J: TRBJ2-3
size: -
D: -
V: TRBV7-9

DNA: TGTGCCAGCAGCTACCGAGCGGGAGGGCTGGTAAATGAGCAGTTCTTC
CDR3: CASSYRAGGLVNEQFF
J: TRBJ2-1
size: -
D: TRBD2
V: TRBV7-2

DNA: TGTGCCAGTAGGGGCGACTACAGGGCTGAGCAGTTCTTC
CDR3: CASRGDYRAEQFF
J: TRBJ2-1
size: -
D: -
V: TRBV19

DNA: TGCAGTGCTAGCTTTAATGGCTACACCTTC
CDR3: CSASFNGYTF
J: TRBJ1-2
size: -
D: -
V: TRBV20-1

DNA: TGTGCCAGCAGCTTAGGGACAGGACAAGAGACCCAGTACTTC
CDR3: CASSLGTGQETQYF
J: TRBJ2-5
size: -
D: TRBD1
V: TRBV7-8

DNA: TGTGCCAGCAGACGCGGACAGGGGGCCGCCTACGAGCAGTACTTC
CDR3: CASRRGQGAAYEQYF
J: TRBJ2-7
size: -
D: TRBD1
V: TRBV6-5

DNA: TGTGCCTGGAGGGGCGGGGCCGCCCTCTCTGGGGCCAACGTCCTGACTTTC
CDR3: CAWRGGAALSGANVLTF
J: TRBJ2-6
size: -
D: -
V: TRBV30

DNA: TGTGCCAGCAGCTTACTAGCGGGAGAGACCTACAATGAGCAGTTCTTC
CDR3: CASSLLAGETYNEQFF
J: TRBJ2-1
size: -
D: TRBD2
V: TRBV7-8

DNA: TGTGCCAGCAGCTGGGGGAGGTCAGGAGATTCACCCCTCCACTTT
CDR3: CASSWGRSGDSPLHF
J: TRBJ1-6
size: -
D: -
V: TRBV5-4

DNA: TGTGCCAGCAGCTTAGATGTGGGAGTTGGGAATGGCTACACCTTC
CDR3: CASSLDVGVGNGYTF
J: TRBJ1-2
size: -
D: -
V: TRBV7-8

DNA: TGTGCCAGCAGTTACTCCGAGCGCAATCAGCCCCAGCATTTT
CDR3: CASSYSERNQPQHF
J: TRBJ1-5
size: -
D: -
V: TRBV6-6

DNA: TGTGCCAGCGGTGGGCGGGAGGGCCTAGACAATGAGCAGTTCTTC
CDR3: CASGGREGLDNEQFF
J: TRBJ2-1
size: -
D: TRBD2
V: TRBV11-3

DNA: TGTGCCAGCAGCGGTGGGCCTAGCGGTCAAGAGACCCAGTACTTC
CDR3: CASSGGPSGQETQYF
J: TRBJ2-5
size: few
D: TRBD2
V: TRBV9

DNA: TGTGCCAGCAGTCGGGGGAGCAATCAGCCCCAGCATTTT
CDR3: CASSRGSNQPQHF
J: TRBJ1-5
size: -
D: -
V: TRBV12-3/TRBV12-4

DNA: TGTGCCAGCAGCCGTCCCGGGACATCACAAGACGCTGGAAACACCATATATTTT
CDR3: CASSRPGTSQDAGNTIYF
J: TRBJ1-3
size: -
D: -
V: TRBV11-3

DNA: TGTGCCAGCAGGGGGGGACAGGGGTTTGAGCCCCAGCATTTT
CDR3: CASRGGQGFEPQHF
J: TRBJ1-5
size: -
D: TRBD1
V: TRBV2